This T cell receptor beta chain was documented in a study of blood T cell repertoires in COVID-19. Study-wide background: Researchers got acute and convalescent COVID-19 samples from the United States, Italy and Spain. The analysed material was cDNA or gDNA that came from T cells, B-cell-depleted T cells, or PBMCs.

The CDR3 consists of 18 residues. Germline-derived CDR1 and CDR2 are LGHDT and YNNKEL (reference sequence). Losses at the gene ends were 4 bases for V and 4 bases for J; bases not matched to a gene: 15. In the source study's methods: For nucleated cells, counts were estimated from reference gene primer amplification. The protocol was immunoSEQ multiplex PCR, while the TCRdb copy is restricted to in-frame clones and leaves out a portion. V and J calls and clone size are given by that table; D and trimming were obtained from the DNA. The sample contains around 140,000 clones, 87% of which appear only once.

Input material: peripheral blood. The chain links TRBV3-1 (or the pseudogene TRBV3-2) to TRBJ2-2; 7 nucleotides line up with TRBD1. The TCR sequence derives from a woman between 45 and 65 years old with active or convalescent COVID-19. CDR3 nucleotides: TGTGCCAGCAGCCCTGGACAGGCCCGGGCCGGAGGCACCGGGGAGCTGTTTTTT. Protein product: CASSPGQARAGGTGELFF.